This paragraph covers one T cell receptor (beta chain) sequence. The sample is drawn from a study of cytomegalovirus exposure and HLA in healthy donors. Germline V CDR1 and CDR2: MNHEY, SMNVEV (reference sequence). There are 17 residues in the CDR3. The PCR had 60 Vbeta and 13 Jbeta primers. Sequencing was performed with immunoSEQ multiplex PCR; in TCRdb, only in-frame clones are kept and a portion is missing. The table lists approximately 100,000 clones, almost 80% of them singletons. V usage is TRBV27 and J usage is TRBJ2-5, with TRBD1 identical over 11 bases. Near its end, the DNA agrees better with TRBJ2-7, so the J call may be wrong. Sample: PBMCs. The TCR originated in a man between 60 and 75 years old in good health and CMV-seropositive. CDR3 loop: CASRPGQGAVAGYEQYF. In DNA form, the CDR3 reads TGTGCCAGCAGGCCCGGACAGGGGGCGGTTGCTGGCTACGAGCAGTACTTC.